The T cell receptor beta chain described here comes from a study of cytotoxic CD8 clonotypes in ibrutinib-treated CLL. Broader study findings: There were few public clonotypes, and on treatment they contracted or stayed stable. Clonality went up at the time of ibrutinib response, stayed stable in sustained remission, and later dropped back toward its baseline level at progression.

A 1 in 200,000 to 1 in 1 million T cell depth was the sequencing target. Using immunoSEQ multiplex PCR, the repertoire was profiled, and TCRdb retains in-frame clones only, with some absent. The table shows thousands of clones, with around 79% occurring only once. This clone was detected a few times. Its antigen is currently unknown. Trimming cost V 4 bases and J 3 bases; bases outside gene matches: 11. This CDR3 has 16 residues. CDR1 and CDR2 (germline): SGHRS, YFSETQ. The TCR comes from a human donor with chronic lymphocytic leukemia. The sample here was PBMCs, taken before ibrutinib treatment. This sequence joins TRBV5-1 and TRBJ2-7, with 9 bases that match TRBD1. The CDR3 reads CASSPHRQGGNYEQYF. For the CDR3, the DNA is TGCGCCAGCAGCCCCCACCGACAGGGGGGAAACTACGAGCAGTACTTC. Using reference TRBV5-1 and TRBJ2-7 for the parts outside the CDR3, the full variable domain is KAGVTQTPRYLIKTRGQQVTLSCSPISGHRSVSWYQQTPGQGLQFLFEYFSETQRNKGNFPGRFSGRQFSNSRSEMNVSTLELGDSALYLCASSPHRQGGNYEQYFGPGTRLTVT.